This is a list of T cell receptor beta chains from one sample in a study of blood T cell repertoires in COVID-19. Method: immunoSEQ multiplex PCR; TCRdb's copy keeps in-frame clones and lacks some. Of about 220,000 clones in the sample, approximately 81% are singletons; the top ten hold 2.9%. The material sequenced was peripheral blood. These receptors were collected from a man between 45 and 60 years old who had recovered from COVID-19. CDR3s include the opening cysteine and the closing phenylalanine or tryptophan. Fields, in order: J gene, D gene, V gene, clone size, CDR3 DNA, CDR3 protein. A D gene is named only where the DNA matches it firmly. Expanded clones are given a class, and other clones once, few, many or no size at all.

TRBJ2-7,NA,TRBV28,NA,TGTGCCAGCAGTTTATTTGAACTGGGCAGGCGAAACGAGCAGTACTTC,CASSLFELGRRNEQYF
TRBJ1-1,TRBD1,TRBV9,few,TGTGCCAGCAGCCCCCGCCGACAGGGGACGAACACTGAAGCTTTCTTT,CASSPRRQGTNTEAFF
TRBJ2-7,NA,TRBV7-9,NA,TGTGCCAGCAGCCCAGTGGGTCCCCGTTCGAGGGAGCAGTACTTC,CASSPVGPRSREQYF
TRBJ2-2,NA,TRBV27,NA,TGTGCCAGCAGTCTCATCGGCACCGGGGAGCTGTTTTTT,CASSLIGTGELFF
TRBJ1-1,NA,TRBV18,NA,TGTGCCAGCTCACCCCGGGAGAACACTGAAGCTTTCTTT,CASSPRENTEAFF
TRBJ2-2,TRBD2,TRBV2,NA,TGTGCCAGCAGCCCCTGGGGGGGGTACGACACCGGGGAGCTGTTTTTT,CASSPWGGYDTGELFF
TRBJ2-6,NA,TRBV6-1,NA,TGTGCCAGCAGTGTGGTTCCAGGGGTTGGGGCCAACGTCCTGACTTTC,CASSVVPGVGANVLTF
TRBJ1-6,TRBD1,TRBV19,once,TGTGCCAGTAGTGACTGGACAGGGAGGAATTCACCCCTCCACTTT,CASSDWTGRNSPLHF
TRBJ2-7,NA,TRBV27,NA,TGTGCCAGCAGTTTTTTACCGGACAATTCCTACGAGCAGTACTTC,CASSFLPDNSYEQYF
TRBJ2-2,TRBD2,TRBV6-2/TRBV6-3,few,TGTGCCAGCAGTTACGGACTAGCGGGCTACACCGGGGAGCTGTTTTTT,CASSYGLAGYTGELFF
TRBJ2-7,TRBD1,TRBV6-6,NA,TGTGCCAGCAGCTCCTCGGACAGGGGCTACGAGCAGTACTTC,CASSSSDRGYEQYF
TRBJ2-3,NA,TRBV6-5,NA,TGTGCCAGCATTCCGGGAGCGAGCACAGATACGCAGTATTTT,CASIPGASTDTQYF
TRBJ2-1,TRBD2,TRBV4-1,NA,TGCGCCAGCAGCCATCGACTAGCGGAGGAGCAGTTCTTC,CASSHRLAEEQFF
TRBJ1-2,TRBD1,TRBV28,NA,TGTGCCAGCAGTACAGGGGGCGATGGCTACACCTTC,CASSTGGDGYTF
TRBJ1-5,NA,TRBV7-9,NA,TGTGCCAGCAGCCCCGGTGGTACAGTGCTGATGCCCCAGCATTTT,CASSPGGTVLMPQHF
TRBJ2-1,NA,TRBV5-1,NA,TGCGCCAGCAGCCCTATTCCCCCAGAGCAGTTCTTC,CASSPIPPEQFF
TRBJ1-2,TRBD1,TRBV4-1,NA,TGCGCCAGCAGCCAAAACAGGGGGCTAGGCTACACCTTC,CASSQNRGLGYTF
TRBJ2-2,TRBD1,TRBV18,NA,TGTGCCAGCTCACCAATACAGGGGGCAGGAGGCACCGGGGAGCTGTTTTTT,CASSPIQGAGGTGELFF
TRBJ2-2,TRBD1,TRBV6-5,few,TGTGCCACGGGACAGGGGATCACCGGGGAGCTGTTTTTT,CATGQGITGELFF
TRBJ2-7,TRBD2,TRBV27,NA,TGTGCCAGCAGTGTACTAGCGGGAGGGCCGGGAGAGCAGTACTTC,CASSVLAGGPGEQYF
TRBJ2-3,NA,TRBV23-1,few,TGCGCCAGCACCGTTTGTCTGGGCCGTGCACCGACGTCTAGCACAGATACGCAGTATTTT,CASTVCLGRAPTSSTDTQYF
TRBJ1-2,NA,TRBV19,NA,TGTGCCAGTAGTTCCGACGACAGGCCGCCGTGGGGCTACACCTTC,CASSSDDRPPWGYTF
TRBJ2-7,NA,TRBV27,NA,TGTGCCAGCAGTAGGGACTCGGTGTACTACGAGCAGTACTTC,CASSRDSVYYEQYF
TRBJ2-5,TRBD1,TRBV6-5,NA,TGTGCCAGCAGTTTCACAGGGGTGACCCAGTACTTC,CASSFTGVTQYF
TRBJ2-7,TRBD2,TRBV3-1/TRBV3-2,once,TGTGCCAGCAGCCAAATTGAAGGCGGGAGGCCCCTGTTCGACGAGCAGTACTTC,CASSQIEGGRPLFDEQYF